This T cell receptor beta chain was sequenced during a study of CD8 T cells in ankylosing spondylitis. In regard to this clonotype: No antigen is known for it.

V lost 2 bases and J 4 bases, leaving 24 bases between the germline ends. Germline assignment: CDR1 KGHSH and CDR2 LQKENI. The CDR3 runs 19 residues. Quantitative molecular-barcoded 5'-RACE generated the TCR beta libraries. MiXCR, applied by TCRdb to the 5' RACE reads, yields one record per CDR3 protein. The table shows about 330,000 distinct CDR3 sequences, with 6.5% to 10% occurring only once. Points from the study as a whole: About 8 highly homologous variants made up a TCR beta motif that seemed to typify ankylosing spondylitis blood.

Sequencing used blood, either unsorted or a sorted T cell fraction (not recorded which). The rearrangement uses TRBV18 and TRBJ2-1; D is possibly TRBD2 (5 bases). The receptor comes from a male donor with ankylosing spondylitis. CDR3 region: CASSPESLAVPLAYNEQFF. The CDR3, as DNA: TGTGCCAGCTCACCAGAGTCGCTAGCCGTTCCCCTGGCGTACAATGAGCAGTTCTTC.